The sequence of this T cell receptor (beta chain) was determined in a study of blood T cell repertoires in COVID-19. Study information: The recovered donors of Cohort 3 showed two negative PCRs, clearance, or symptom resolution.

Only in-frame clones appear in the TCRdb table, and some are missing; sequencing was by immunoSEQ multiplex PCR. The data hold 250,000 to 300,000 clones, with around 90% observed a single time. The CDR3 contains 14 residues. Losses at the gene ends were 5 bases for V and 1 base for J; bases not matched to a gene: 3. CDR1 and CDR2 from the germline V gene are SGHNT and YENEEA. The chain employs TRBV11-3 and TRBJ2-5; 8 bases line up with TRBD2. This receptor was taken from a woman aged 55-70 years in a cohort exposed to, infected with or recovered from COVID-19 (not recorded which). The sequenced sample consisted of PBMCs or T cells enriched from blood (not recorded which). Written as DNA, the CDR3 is TGTGCCAGCAGCCTCGGGGGGGTCCAAGAGACCCAGTACTTC. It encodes CASSLGGVQETQYF.